The text below deals with one T cell receptor (beta chain). No antigen is known for it. Profiled with immunoSEQ multiplex PCR; TCRdb holds only in-frame clones, not every one. The table records about 160,000 clones, roughly 90% of them present only once. This entry is derived from a study of cytomegalovirus exposure and HLA in healthy donors. Notes on the study in general: Reported performance of the classifier showed diagnosis of cytomegalovirus status with high specificity and sensitivity. A later analysis found first-cohort TCR clusters tended to co-occur in the roughly 120 validation repertoires.

Trimming removed 7 bases from V and 1 base from J, with 10 bases in between. The germline gives CDR1 SEHNR, CDR2 FQNEAQ (reference sequence). The CDR3 consists of 14 residues. The sequence was collected from a woman between 18 and 29 years old in good health and CMV-seronegative. V and J are TRBV7-9 and TRBJ2-2; the D is unclear. Sequencing was done on a sample of PBMCs. CDR3 sequence: CASTSSRNTGELFF. In DNA form, the CDR3 reads TGTGCCAGCACCTCCTCCCGGAACACCGGGGAGCTGTTTTTT.